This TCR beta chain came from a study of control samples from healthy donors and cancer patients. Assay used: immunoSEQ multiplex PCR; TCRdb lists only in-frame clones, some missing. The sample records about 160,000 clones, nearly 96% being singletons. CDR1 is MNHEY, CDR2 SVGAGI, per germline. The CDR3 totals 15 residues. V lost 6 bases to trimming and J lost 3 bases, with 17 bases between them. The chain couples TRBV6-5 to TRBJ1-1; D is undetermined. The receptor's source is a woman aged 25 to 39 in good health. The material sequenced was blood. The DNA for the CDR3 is TGTGCCAGCAGGGGTTCCATAGGGATTTACACTGAAGCTTTCTTT. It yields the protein CASRGSIGIYTEAFF.